The clone carrying this T cell receptor beta chain appeared many times. Its target is unknown. The germline CDR1 and CDR2 sequences are GTSNPN and SVGIG (reference sequence). CDR3 length: 16 amino acids. Unmatched junction bases numbered 9, after V lost 2 bases and J lost 1 base. Noted time point: blood at routine non-recurrence follow-up after resection. Whole RNA from tumor, nontumor lung or frozen PBMC was sequenced unsorted. This specimen belongs to a study of spatial heterogeneity in lung cancer. Via MiXCR, TCRdb re-called the 5' RACE reads, giving one row per CDR3 protein. The sample records 85,000 to 100,000 distinct CDR3 sequences, roughly a fifth being singletons. Study results and limitations: TCRs found ubiquitously expanded in tumor appeared in blood more at resection than at follow-up.

The sequences come from PBMCs, collected at follow-up. The clonotype was recovered from a male donor with early-stage non-small cell lung cancer. The chain has TRBV30 and TRBJ1-1, with 8 bases aligning to TRBD1. The CDR3, as DNA: TGTGCCTGGAGTCTCTCAGGGGGCAGTAGGAACACTGAAGCTTTCTTT. Translating it yields CAWSLSGGSRNTEAFF.